Listed here are 16 T cell receptor beta chains from one sample, sequenced in a study of regulatory T cells in long-lasting Graves disease. Arm-PCR of CDR3 regions and iRepertoire HTBI primers were used to build TCR beta libraries. TCRdb analysed the multiplex PCR reads with MiXCR anew, one entry per CDR3 protein. This sample has around 500,000 distinct CDR3 sequences, with approximately 13% found just once. Time point here: newly diagnosed GD, antithyroid drugs for less than 3 months. TCR sequences were obtained from RNA taken from PBMCs. The same sample was also used in a study of T cells in Graves' hyperthyroidism and ophthalmopathy.

Sequences were derived from peripheral blood mononuclear cells (PBMCs), sampled at new diagnosis, from a patient treated with antithyroid drugs. The receptors were gathered from a man aged 25 to 45 with Graves disease.

At least ten counts were recorded for this clonotype. The chain recombines TRBV20-1 with TRBJ2-7; D is unresolved. The CDR3 has 11 amino acids. V was pared by 3 bases and J by 4 bases, with 7 bases between. Germline V lookup: CDR1 DFQATT, CDR2 SNEGSKA (reference sequence). DNA of the CDR3: TGCAGTGCTAGGGACCAGTACGAGCAGTACTTC. Its protein product is CSARDQYEQYF.

This clonotype was counted between two and nine times. The gene calls are TRBV20-1 and TRBJ2-5; D is uncertain. The ends were cut back, 3 bases at V and 4 bases at J, with 15 bases in the middle. The CDR3 loop spans 14 amino acids. The germline V gene has CDR1 DFQATT and CDR2 SNEGSKA (reference sequence). The CDR3 region has the DNA TGCAGTGCTAGCTCCGGAACTCACATAGAGACCCAGTACTTC. It translates to CSASSGTHIETQYF.

This clonotype was seen at least ten times. The chain is built from TRBV11-1 and TRBJ2-2, with TRBD2 as a possible D gene (6 bases). Deletions cut 5 bases from V and 4 bases from J, with 11 bases between. Germline CDR1 SGHAT, CDR2 FQDESV (reference sequence). The CDR3 is made up of 14 amino acids. The CDR3 spells CASSREMLTGELFF. CDR3 bases: TGTGCCAGCAGCCGGGAGATGCTCACCGGGGAGCTGTTTTTT.

In its sample, this clonotype was seen many times. The chain recombines TRBV27 with TRBJ2-4; D remains unclear. From germline, CDR1 is MNHEY and CDR2 SMNVEV (reference sequence). The CDR3 is 14 amino acids. The ends were cut back, 6 bases at V and 5 bases at J, with 14 bases in the middle. CDR3 in amino acids: CASSPRTIQNIQYF. Written as DNA, the CDR3 is TGTGCCAGCAGCCCCCGGACGATCCAAAACATTCAGTACTTC.

This clonotype was detected ten times or more. The chain has TRBV11-2 and TRBJ1-2; 7 bases are shared with TRBD1. J lost 4 bases, V lost 4 bases, and 9 bases had no gene match. This CDR3 is 15 amino acids long. Germline assignment: CDR1 SGHAT and CDR2 FQNNGV. In DNA, the CDR3 is TGTGCCAGCAGCTCACAGGGGCCGGGGGGCTATGGCTACACCTTC. It yields the protein CASSSQGPGGYGYTF.

With regard to this clonotype: Just one base apart from a much larger clone, this may be a read error. CDR3 in DNA: TGTGCCAGCAGTGAAGTGTATGAGAATTCACCCCTCCACTTT. Its translation is CASSEVYENSPLHF. This chain uses TRBV6-1 with TRBJ1-6, with D unresolved. V was clipped by 1 base and J by 7 bases, with 8 bases between them. CDR1 is MNHNS and CDR2 is SASEGT in the germline V gene. There are 14 residues in the CDR3.

Concerning this clonotype itself: The junction departs from germline at one end; a sequencing error may be responsible. This chain connects TRBV6-1 to TRBJ2-7; either TRBD1 or TRBD2 may supply D (6 bases each). Germline values: CDR1 MNHNS, CDR2 SASEGT. The CDR3 covers 14 residues. CDR3 DNA sequence: TGCGCCAGTCTCCGGGACGGGGGCCGGTACGAGCAGTACTTC. Protein product: CASLRDGGRYEQYF.

This clonotype was detected many times. The chain has TRBV2 and TRBJ2-1; 7 positions match TRBD2. Germline loops: CDR1 SNHLY, CDR2 FYNNEI. J lost 4 bases, V lost 4 bases, and 4 bases had no gene match. There are 14 residues in the CDR3. CDR3 DNA: TGTGCCAGCAGTGCAACGGGAGGTTACAATGAGCAGTTCTTC. Its translation: CASSATGGYNEQFF.

This chain uses TRBV5-1 with TRBJ1-3; 7 nucleotides align to TRBD1. With V trimmed by 4 bases and J by 0 bases, 7 bases remained unmatched. CDR1 and CDR2 from the germline V gene are SGHRS and YFSETQ. This CDR3 is 16 amino acids long. The CDR3 DNA reads as TGCGCCAGCAGCGTGGACAGGCCATTCTCTGGAAACACCATATATTTT. Protein product: CASSVDRPFSGNTIYF. The full variable domain, its missing parts supplied by reference TRBV5-1 and TRBJ1-3, is KAGVTQTPRYLIKTRGQQVTLSCSPISGHRSVSWYQQTPGQGLQFLFEYFSETQRNKGNFPGRFSGRQFSNSRSEMNVSTLELGDSALYLCASSVDRPFSGNTIYFGEGSWLTVV.

This clonotype was seen repeatedly, ten times or more. This chain uses TRBV20-1 with TRBJ2-7; no definite D call. The V end lost 3 bases, the J end lost 11 bases, and 14 bases lay between the germline ends. The CDR3 totals 11 residues. The V gene's germline CDR1 is DFQATT and CDR2 SNEGSKA (reference sequence). This CDR3 reads CSARDRSLKYF. The CDR3 bases are TGCAGTGCTAGGGACCGCTCGTTAAAGTACTTC.

Comment on this clonotype: This may be a read error, as it is one base from a much larger clone. This chain joins TRBV11-1 and TRBJ2-5; D is perhaps TRBD2 (6 bases). The V and J ends lost 4 bases and 1 base respectively, with 10 bases between them. This CDR3 is 14 amino acids long. CDR1 SGHAT and CDR2 FQDESV come from the germline V gene (reference sequence). The CDR3 loop reads CASSSPLAQETQYF. The CDR3 DNA reads as TGTGCCAGCAGCTCCCCACTAGCCCAAGAGACCCAGTACTTC.

The table lists this clonotype with a count of one. The junction departs from germline at one end; a sequencing error may be responsible. CDR3 sequence (DNA): TGTGCTAGCAGCTCCGACTTGGCTGAGCAGTTCTTC. Encoded protein: CASSSDLAEQFF. The chain joins TRBV7-7 to TRBJ2-1; the D is unclear. CDR1 is SSHAT and CDR2 is FNYEAQ in the germline V gene (reference sequence). The CDR3 sequence is 12 residues long.

This clonotype has only a few counts. V usage is TRBV7-2 and J usage is TRBJ2-6, with TRBD1 matching over 8 bases. Germline V CDR1 and CDR2: SGHTA, FQGNSA. J lost 0 bases, V lost 5 bases, and 9 bases had no gene match. The CDR3 has 18 amino acids. CDR3 sequence: CASSRTGTGNSGANVLTF. CDR3 nucleotide sequence: TGTGCCAGCAGCCGAACCGGGACAGGAAACTCTGGGGCCAACGTCCTGACTTTC.

This clonotype was seen at least ten times. The gene calls are TRBV11-2 and TRBJ2-2; D may be TRBD1 or TRBD2 (5 bases each). Germline CDR1 is SGHAT and CDR2 is FQNNGV. The CDR3 spans 18 residues. Trimming left V 4 bases short and J 3 bases short, with 21 bases between. The chain's CDR3 is CASSSYAQRGRDTGELFF. In DNA form, the CDR3 reads TGTGCCAGCAGCTCATATGCCCAACGGGGCCGCGACACCGGGGAGCTGTTTTTT.

This chain uses TRBV12-3 or TRBV12-4 with TRBJ2-7; D unclear. CDR3 size: 15 residues. V lost 3 bases and J 2 bases, leaving 14 bases between the germline ends. The CDR3 sequence: CASSLSREKPYEQYF. CDR3 bases: TGTGCCAGCAGTTTGTCGCGAGAAAAACCCTACGAGCAGTACTTC.

The chain has TRBV10-3 and TRBJ1-2; 7 bases match TRBD1. CDR3 length: 15 amino acids. In germline, CDR1 is ENHRY, CDR2 SYGVKD. Trimming cost V 6 bases and J 5 bases; bases outside gene matches: 12. The DNA of the CDR3 is TGTGCCATCAGCCCGGGAGCAGACAGGGTGTATGGCTACACCTTC. Translation gives CAISPGADRVYGYTF.